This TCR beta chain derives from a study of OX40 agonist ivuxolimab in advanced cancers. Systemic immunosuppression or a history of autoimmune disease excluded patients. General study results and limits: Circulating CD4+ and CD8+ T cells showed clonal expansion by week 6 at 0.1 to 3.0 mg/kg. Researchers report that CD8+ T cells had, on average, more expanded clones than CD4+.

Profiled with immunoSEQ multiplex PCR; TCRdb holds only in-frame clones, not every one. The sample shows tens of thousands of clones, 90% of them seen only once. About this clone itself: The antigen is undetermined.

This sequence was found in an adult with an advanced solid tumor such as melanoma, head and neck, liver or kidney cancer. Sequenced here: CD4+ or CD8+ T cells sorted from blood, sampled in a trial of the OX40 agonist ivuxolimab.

CDR3 bases: TGTGCCAGCAGTGAACTTGAACCCAGGACAGATATTCCTGAAGCTTTCTTT. Translating it yields CASSELEPRTDIPEAFF. V usage is TRBV25-1 and J usage is TRBJ1-1; the D gene is possibly TRBD1 (6 bases). V lost 2 bases and J 6 bases, leaving 22 bases between the germline ends. There are 17 residues in the CDR3. In germline, CDR1 is MGHDK, CDR2 SYGVNS.